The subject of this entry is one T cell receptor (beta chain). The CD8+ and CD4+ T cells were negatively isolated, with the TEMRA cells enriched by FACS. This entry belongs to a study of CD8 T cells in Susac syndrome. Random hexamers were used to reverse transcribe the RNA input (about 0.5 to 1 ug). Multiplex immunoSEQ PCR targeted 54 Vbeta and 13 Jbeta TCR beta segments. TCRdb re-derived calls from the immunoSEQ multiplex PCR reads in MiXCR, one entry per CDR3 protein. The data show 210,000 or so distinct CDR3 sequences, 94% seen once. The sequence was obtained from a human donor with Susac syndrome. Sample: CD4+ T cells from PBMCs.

CDR3 residues: CSVNNRTGGMSEQYF. The CDR3 coding sequence is TGCAGCGTTAATAACCGGACAGGGGGAATGTCCGAGCAGTACTTC. V usage is TRBV29-1 and J usage is TRBJ2-7; 10 bases are shared with TRBD1. The J segment lost 6 bases and the V segment lost 5 bases, leaving 13 bases of the junction unmatched. The CDR3 totals 15 residues. Germline V gene lookup returns CDR1 SQVTM and CDR2 ANQGSEA.